What follows is one T cell receptor beta chain and its context. Trimming shortened V by 0 bases and J by 5 bases, and 13 bases separated the two germline ends. Germline V gene lookup returns CDR1 LNHNV and CDR2 YYDKDF (reference sequence). The CDR3 totals 15 residues. These data belong to a study of control samples from healthy donors and cancer patients. The method was immunoSEQ multiplex PCR; TCRdb's version includes in-frame clones alone and lacks a portion of them. There are roughly 150,000 clones in the sample; 92% occur only once, and 0.68% lies in the top ten. This TCR was sampled from a woman in her thirties in good health. The source material was blood. The chain joins TRBV15 to TRBJ1-1; perhaps TRBD1 as D (5 bases). CDR3 DNA sequence: TGTGCCACCAGCAGAGATTTGGTCAGGGAGACTGAAGCTTTCTTT. This sequence encodes CATSRDLVRETEAFF.